Listed below are T cell receptor beta chains from one sample, sequenced in a study of technical replicates of blood from a few donors. Only in-frame clones appear in the TCRdb table, and some are missing; sequencing was by immunoSEQ multiplex PCR. This table holds 83,000 or so clones, around 94% found once. Sequencing input: T cells isolated from PBMCs. These receptor sequences come from a human donor in good health. The CDR3 runs from the conserved cysteine through the conserved F or W. Each record gives: J gene, clone size, V gene, D gene, CDR3 length, CDR3 DNA, CDR3 protein. The D gene is left open where the match is weak. Only some rows state a clone size, as once, few, many or a class for expanded clones.

>TRBJ1-5|-|TRBV2|-|13
TGTGCCAGCAGAGACAGGCGCAATCAGCCCCAGCATTTT
CASRDRRNQPQHF
>TRBJ2-5|-|TRBV29-1|-|12
TGCAGCGTTGAGGTGCAGGAAGAGACCCAGTACTTC
CSVEVQEETQYF
>TRBJ1-6|-|TRBV11-2|-|17
TGTGCCAGCAGCTTAGTTGGGGGGGCTGTTAATAATTCACCCCTCCACTTT
CASSLVGGAVNNSPLHF
>TRBJ2-2|-|TRBV7-6|-|14
TGTGCCAGCAGCCCGGGACAATACAACCGGGAGCTGTTTTTT
CASSPGQYNRELFF
>TRBJ1-5|-|TRBV19|-|14
TGTGCCAGTAGTATTAGAGGGGGACATCAGCCCCAGCATTTT
CASSIRGGHQPQHF
>TRBJ1-1|-|TRBV7-6|-|16
TGTGCCAGCAGCTTAGGGACAGCATTTACGAACACTGAAGCTTTCTTT
CASSLGTAFTNTEAFF
>TRBJ1-5|-|TRBV6-5|TRBD1|12
TGTGCCAGCAGTCGACAGGGACAGCCCCAGCATTTT
CASSRQGQPQHF
>TRBJ2-7|-|TRBV28|-|13
TGTGCCAGCAGAAGCGAGGGCTCCTACGAGCAGTACTTC
CASRSEGSYEQYF
>TRBJ1-1|-|TRBV9|-|14
TGTGCCAGCAGCGTAACAGGGTTGAACACTGAAGCTTTCTTT
CASSVTGLNTEAFF
>TRBJ1-1|-|TRBV6-1|-|14
TGTGCCAGCAGTGAAGGGGGCGACAGAGACGAAGCTTTCTTT
CASSEGGDRDEAFF
>TRBJ1-1|-|TRBV4-1|-|14
TGCGCCAGCAGCCTACAGGGCCGAAGCACTGAAGCTTTCTTT
CASSLQGRSTEAFF
>TRBJ1-2|-|TRBV18|-|14
TGTGCCAGCTCACCACCATCACAGAACTATGGCTACACCTTC
CASSPPSQNYGYTF
>TRBJ1-3|once|TRBV28|TRBD1|16
TGTGCCAGCAGTTTTCCTGGACAGGCCTATGGAAACACCATATATTTT
CASSFPGQAYGNTIYF
>TRBJ2-7|-|TRBV5-4|-|15
TGTGCCAGCAGCTTTAAGAGCGCAGACCTCTACGAGCAGTACTTC
CASSFKSADLYEQYF
>TRBJ1-2|once|TRBV28|-|15
TGTGCCAGCACGTCCAGCGGGGGGCAGGTCTATGGCTACACCTTC
CASTSSGGQVYGYTF
>TRBJ2-5|-|TRBV28|-|18
TGTGCCAGCAGTTTTGGACCACAGGAATCGTTTGTCCAAGAGACCCAGTACTTC
CASSFGPQESFVQETQYF
>TRBJ1-3|-|TRBV12-5|TRBD1|15
TGTGCTAGTGGTTTGATAAGGACAGGGCCAAACACCATATATTTT
CASGLIRTGPNTIYF
>TRBJ2-3|-|TRBV6-1|-|13
TGTGCCAGCTTGATTAGCGGAGTAGATACGCAGTATTTT
CASLISGVDTQYF
>TRBJ1-5|-|TRBV28|-|13
TGTGCCAGCAGGCACAGAGAAGATCAGCCCCAGCATTTT
CASRHREDQPQHF
>TRBJ2-3|-|TRBV6-6|TRBD2|16
TGTGCCAGCAGTAGATTAGCGGGGGGGAACACAGATACGCAGTATTTT
CASSRLAGGNTDTQYF
>TRBJ2-1|-|TRBV6-1|TRBD1|15
TGTGCCAGCACCCGGGGACAGGGGGTCTACAATGAGCAGTTCTTC
CASTRGQGVYNEQFF
>TRBJ2-5|-|TRBV5-1|-|15
TGCGCCAGCAGCTTTACAGGGAGTTCAGGGGAGACCCAGTACTTC
CASSFTGSSGETQYF
>TRBJ1-1|-|TRBV27|-|13
TGTGCCAGCAGTTCGCAGGTGAACACTGAAGCTTTCTTT
CASSSQVNTEAFF
>TRBJ1-4|-|TRBV7-8|TRBD1|15
TGTGCCAGCAGCTTAGGGGACAGTCCTAATGAAAAACTGTTTTTT
CASSLGDSPNEKLFF
>TRBJ1-2|-|TRBV4-1|TRBD1|14
TGCGCCAGCAGCCCGGGACAGGGGGACTATGGCTACACCTTC
CASSPGQGDYGYTF
>TRBJ1-1|-|TRBV6-6|TRBD1|15
TGTGCCAGCAGCCCCGTGGGACAGGGGAACACTGAAGCTTTCTTT
CASSPVGQGNTEAFF
>TRBJ2-2|-|TRBV19|TRBD2|13
TGTGCCAGTAGTCTTAGCGGGCCGCGTGAGCTGTTTTTT
CASSLSGPRELFF
>TRBJ1-3|-|TRBV6-1|-|14
TGTGCCAGCAGTGAAGAGGCCAGGAGAAACACCATATATTTT
CASSEEARRNTIYF
>TRBJ2-7|-|TRBV5-1|-|13
TGCGCCAGCACCATGGGCGAACCCTACGAGCAGTACTTC
CASTMGEPYEQYF
>TRBJ2-2|-|TRBV18|-|16
TGTGCCAGCTCACCACCGGGGCGGATGGGCACCGGGGAGCTGTTTTTT
CASSPPGRMGTGELFF
>TRBJ1-2|-|TRBV19|-|13
TGTGCCAGTAGTATAAGGGGGTCTTATGGCTACACCTTC
CASSIRGSYGYTF
>TRBJ1-1|-|TRBV10-3|-|13
TGTGCCATCGGAGATGTGACGGGCACTGAAGCTTTCTTT
CAIGDVTGTEAFF
>TRBJ2-5|-|TRBV6-5|TRBD2|13
TGTGCCAGCAGTATACAAGGGACTAGTACTCAGTACTTC
CASSIQGTSTQYF
>TRBJ1-5|-|TRBV5-8|TRBD1|17
TGTGCCAGCAGCCTCTACACGGGACAGGGTATTAATCAGCCCCAGCATTTT
CASSLYTGQGINQPQHF
>TRBJ2-7|-|TRBV7-6|TRBD2|15
TGTGCCAGCAGCTTACTTTCGGGACTAGGTTACGAGCAGTACTTC
CASSLLSGLGYEQYF
>TRBJ1-5|-|TRBV6-5|TRBD1|15
TGTGCCAGCAAGGGACAGGGGGCGGGAAATCAGCCCCAGCATTTT
CASKGQGAGNQPQHF
>TRBJ2-7|-|TRBV11-2|-|14
TGTGCCAGCAGCTCCCCCAGGGGTAAATACGAGCAGTACTTC
CASSSPRGKYEQYF
>TRBJ1-5|-|TRBV5-5|-|15
TGTGCCAGCAGCTTGGTCGCGGGTAGCAATCAGCCCCAGCATTTT
CASSLVAGSNQPQHF
>TRBJ2-1|-|TRBV7-8|-|16
TGTGCCAGCAGCAAAAACCGGGACCCCGGAGGGAATGAGCAGTTCTTC
CASSKNRDPGGNEQFF
>TRBJ2-3|-|TRBV15|TRBD2|16
TGTGCCACCAGCAGAGATCGAGGACTAGCGACAGATACGCAGTATTTT
CATSRDRGLATDTQYF
>TRBJ1-5|-|TRBV6-6|TRBD1|15
TGTGCCAGCAGTCTAGACAGGGATAGCAATCAGCCCCAGCATTTT
CASSLDRDSNQPQHF
>TRBJ1-2|once|TRBV7-2|TRBD1|14
TGTGCCAGCAGCCCGACCGGGACAGTTTATGGCTACACCTTC
CASSPTGTVYGYTF
>TRBJ2-5|-|TRBV28|TRBD2|17
TGTGCCAGCAGTCCAGGGGGACTAGCGGGAGGGATGGAGACCCAGTACTTC
CASSPGGLAGGMETQYF
>TRBJ2-2|-|TRBV27|TRBD2|17
TGTGCCAGCAGTTTCTGGATGGGACTAGCGGGGCCCGGGGAGCTGTTTTTT
CASSFWMGLAGPGELFF
>TRBJ2-1|-|TRBV11-3|-|14
TGTGCCAGCAGCCCCCTTACAGGGTACAATGAGCAGTTCTTC
CASSPLTGYNEQFF
>TRBJ1-2|-|TRBV6-8|-|14
TGTGCCAGCAGTACGACAGCGACTGTATGGCGGTACACCTTC
CASSTTATVWRYTF
>TRBJ1-6|-|TRBV13|-|16
TGTGCCAGCAGCCTACATACGGACAGACATAATTCACCCCTCCACTTT
CASSLHTDRHNSPLHF
>TRBJ2-7|-|TRBV30|TRBD2|17
TGTGCCTGGAGTTTTGGACCCCAGACTAGCGGGGGGTACGAGCAGTACTTC
CAWSFGPQTSGGYEQYF
>TRBJ2-1|few|TRBV28|TRBD2|15
TGTGCCAGCAGTTTAGATCTAGCGGGAGCGAATGAGCAGTTCTTC
CASSLDLAGANEQFF
>TRBJ2-7|-|TRBV28|-|11
TGTGCCAGCAGTTTGCGCTACGAGCAGTACTTC
CASSLRYEQYF
>TRBJ2-7|-|TRBV5-1|TRBD1|16
TGCGCCAGCAGCCAATTCGGGACAGGGGGCCGCTACGAGCAGTACTTC
CASSQFGTGGRYEQYF
>TRBJ1-3|-|TRBV5-1|-|16
TGCGCCAGCAGCTTAAACCTTGGCTTCAGTGGAAACACCATATATTTT
CASSLNLGFSGNTIYF
>TRBJ1-2|-|TRBV21-1|-|17
TGTGCCAGCAGCCCCTTTGAGTCCCCTATAGCTAACTATGGCTACACCTTC
CASSPFESPIANYGYTF
>TRBJ2-6|-|TRBV2|-|19
TGTGCCAGCAGTGGATACAGGGTATTTCCCCTAGCTGGGGCCAACGTCCTGACTTTC
CASSGYRVFPLAGANVLTF
>TRBJ2-3|-|TRBV5-1|-|14
TGCGCCAGCAGCTTGCAGGGAATGAGTGATACGCAGTATTTT
CASSLQGMSDTQYF
>TRBJ2-7|-|TRBV28|TRBD1|16
TGTGCCAGCAGTCGCCCACCCGGGACAGGGTTTTACGAGCAGTACTTC
CASSRPPGTGFYEQYF
>TRBJ2-1|-|TRBV28|-|11
TGTGCGGCCCACTCCTACAATGAGCAGTTCTTC
CAAHSYNEQFF